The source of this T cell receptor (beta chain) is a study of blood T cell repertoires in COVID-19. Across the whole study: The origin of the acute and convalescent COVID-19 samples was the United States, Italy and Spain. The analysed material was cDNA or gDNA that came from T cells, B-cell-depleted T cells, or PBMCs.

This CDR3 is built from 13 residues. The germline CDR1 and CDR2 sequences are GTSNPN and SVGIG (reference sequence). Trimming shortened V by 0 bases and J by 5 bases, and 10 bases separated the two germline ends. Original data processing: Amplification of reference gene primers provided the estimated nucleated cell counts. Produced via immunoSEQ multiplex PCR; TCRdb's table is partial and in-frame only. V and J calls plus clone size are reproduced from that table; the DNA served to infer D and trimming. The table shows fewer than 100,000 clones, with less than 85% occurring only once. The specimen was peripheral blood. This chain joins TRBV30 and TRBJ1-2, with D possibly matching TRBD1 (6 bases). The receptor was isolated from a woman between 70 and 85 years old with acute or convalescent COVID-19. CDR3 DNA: TGTGCCTGGAGTGTACTCCAGGGGTATGGCTACACCTTC. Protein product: CAWSVLQGYGYTF.